This T cell receptor (beta chain) was sequenced for a study of blood T cell repertoires in COVID-19. Turning to the study itself: The analysed material was cDNA or gDNA that came from T cells, B-cell-depleted T cells, or PBMCs.

This clone has only a few counts. Original analysis: Amplified reference gene primers provided the basis for estimating nucleated cell counts. Repertoires were generated with immunoSEQ multiplex PCR, while TCRdb's copy carries only in-frame clones and drops some. That table is the source of V, J and clone size, and D and trimming were worked out from the DNA. The repertoire includes 70,000 to 95,000 clones, 75% to 85% of them detected once, and around 12% sits in the top ten. The V end lost 1 base, the J end lost 0 bases, and 10 bases lay between the germline ends. The CDR3 is 16 residues long. Germline V CDR1 and CDR2: LGHNA, YNFKEQ.

The V and J genes are TRBV4-2 and TRBJ2-1, with D perhaps matching TRBD1 (6 bases). The sequence came from a woman aged 40-49 years with active or convalescent COVID-19. Sequenced material: peripheral blood. The CDR3 nucleotides are TGTGCCAGCAGCCAAGCGGGACAAAGCTCCTACAATGAGCAGTTCTTC. Amino acids: CASSQAGQSSYNEQFF.